The 30 T cell receptor beta chains below come from one sample, sequenced in a study of regulatory T cells in long-lasting Graves disease. The time point denotes: persistent/refractory GD, antithyroid drugs over 5 years with positive TRAb. Extracted RNA from PBMCs served as the source of the TCR library. Combining iRepertoire HTBI primers with Arm-PCR of CDR3 regions, the authors built TCR beta libraries. TCRdb fed the multiplex PCR reads into MiXCR, producing one record per CDR3 protein. The data contain about 430,000 distinct CDR3 sequences, around 20% of them singletons. Sequencing used peripheral blood mononuclear cells (PBMCs), obtained when the disease was refractory, from a patient treated with antithyroid drugs. Receptors originate from a female donor with Graves disease.

This clonotype was recorded at least ten times. The V and J genes are TRBV28 and TRBJ1-6, with TRBD1 as a possible D gene (6 bases). Germline CDR1 reads MDHEN; CDR2 reads SYDVKM. This CDR3 spans 15 amino acids. Trimming took 3 bases from V and 8 from J, leaving 14 bases between them. The CDR3 spells CASSLGRGNHSPLHF. The CDR3 nucleotides read TGTGCCAGCAGTTTGGGCAGGGGAAATCATTCACCCCTCCACTTT.

The table lists this clonotype with many counts. The J gene is TRBJ1-5, the V gene TRBV27; D is unresolved. The CDR3 loop spans 13 amino acids. V was clipped by 2 bases and J by 10 bases, with 12 bases between them. Per the germline V gene, CDR1 is MNHEY and CDR2 is SMNVEV (reference sequence). The CDR3 loop is CASSLGSASPQHF. The CDR3 coding sequence is TGTGCCAGCAGTTTAGGGTCAGCCTCACCCCAGCATTTT.

This chain links TRBV2 with TRBJ1-1; 9 bases are a match to TRBD1. CDR3 length equals 11 residues. Germline values: CDR1 SNHLY, CDR2 FYNNEI. J was trimmed by 12 bases and V by 6 bases; bases with no gene match: 5. Written as DNA, the CDR3 is TGTGCCAGCAGCGGACAGGGGAGGACTTTCTTT. Amino acid sequence: CASSGQGRTFF.

This clonotype has just a few counts. This chain uses TRBV30 with TRBJ1-3; D is ambiguous. CDR1 and CDR2 (germline): GTSNPN, SVGIG (reference sequence). This CDR3 comprises 17 residues. V shed 5 bases and J shed 0 bases, with 20 bases lying between them. The CDR3 nucleotides are TGTGCCTGGCTCCCTCCGATGGCGCTAACCTCTGGAAACACCATATATTTT. Encoded protein: CAWLPPMALTSGNTIYF.

The chain uses TRBV7-2 and TRBJ2-1; no clear D. The V and J ends lost 1 base and 9 bases respectively, with 10 bases between them. CDR1 SGHTA and CDR2 FQGNSA come from the germline V gene. This CDR3 spans 13 amino acids. CDR3 sequence reads: CASSLDVTPEQFF. The DNA for the CDR3 is TGTGCCAGCAGCTTAGACGTGACCCCTGAGCAGTTCTTC.

In this sample, this clonotype turned up many times. The rearrangement joins TRBV28 to TRBJ1-1, with D possibly matching TRBD1 (6 bases). V lost 5 bases, J lost 0 bases, and 19 bases lay in between. This CDR3 region has 17 residues. The V gene's germline CDR1 is MDHEN and CDR2 SYDVKM. Written as DNA, the CDR3 is TGTGCCAGCAGTCCTCTGACAGGAATAGGAATGAACACTGAAGCTTTCTTT. Translating gives CASSPLTGIGMNTEAFF.

This clonotype was recorded at least ten times. In DNA form, the CDR3 reads TGTGCCAGCAGTTTACTCGACGAGCAGTACTTC. Translated: CASSLLDEQYF. The chain recombines TRBV28 with TRBJ2-7, with D unresolved. V was trimmed by 2 bases and J by 5 bases, leaving 4 bases between them. The CDR3 runs to 11 residues. In germline, CDR1 is MDHEN, CDR2 SYDVKM.

This clonotype has ten or more counts. The V gene is TRBV12-3 or TRBV12-4, the J gene TRBJ1-1; TRBD1 might be the D (5 bases). V lost 6 bases to trimming and J lost 2 bases, with 13 bases between them. The CDR3 runs to 14 residues. The CDR3 nucleotides read TGTGCCAGCAGAAAACCGGGACCAAACACTGAAGCTTTCTTT. This translates into CASRKPGPNTEAFF.

This clonotype was found a few times. J is TRBJ1-5 and V is TRBV6-2 or TRBV6-3; unclear D gene. The CDR3 spans 11 residues. Trimming pared 5 bases from V and 6 bases from J, leaving 5 bases between. Germline CDR1 reads MNHEY; CDR2 reads SVGEGT. The CDR3, as DNA: TGTGCCAGCAGTCAAGGTCAGCCCCAGCATTTT. It encodes CASSQGQPQHF.

The chain uses TRBV13 and TRBJ2-2, with D uncertain. CDR3 length equals 14 residues. Germline loops: CDR1 PRHDT, CDR2 FYEKMQ (reference sequence). V lost 4 bases and J 1 base, leaving 7 bases between the germline ends. The CDR3 loop reads CASSSYLNTGELFF. The CDR3 DNA is TGTGCCAGCAGCTCCTACCTGAACACCGGGGAGCTGTTTTTT.

This clonotype was recorded a few times. V and J are TRBV7-3 and TRBJ1-2, with unresolved D. The V gene lost 5 bases and the J gene lost 3 bases, with 7 bases spanning the gap. The CDR3 contains 12 residues. The germline CDR1 and CDR2 sequences are SGHTA and FQGTGA. The CDR3 here is CASSPPYYGYTF. The CDR3 nucleotides are TGTGCCAGCAGCCCTCCGTACTATGGCTACACCTTC.

This clonotype was recorded a few times. The chain links TRBV10-3 to TRBJ2-1; TRBD2 matches 13 bases. V shed 10 bases, J shed 5 bases, and the junction held 5 bases outside the gene matches. The CDR3 sequence is 14 residues long. From germline, CDR1 is ENHRY and CDR2 SYGVKD. The CDR3 DNA is TGTGCCAGAAAGACTAGCGGGGGGAACAATGAGCAGTTCTTC. Translation gives CARKTSGGNNEQFF.

This clonotype was detected only a few times. The chain carries TRBV7-3 and TRBJ2-1; possibly TRBD2 for D (6 bases). Per the germline V gene, CDR1 is SGHTA and CDR2 is FQGTGA. The CDR3 has 17 residues. V was pared by 2 bases and J by 1 base, with 15 bases between. The CDR3: CASSLGGLGGSYNEQFF. For the CDR3, the DNA is TGTGCCAGCAGCTTAGGTGGCCTAGGAGGGTCCTACAATGAGCAGTTCTTC.

This clonotype was detected only a few times. The chain joins TRBV20-1 to TRBJ2-5; 8 nucleotides align to TRBD1. Looked up from germline, CDR1 is DFQATT and CDR2 is SNEGSKA (reference sequence). This CDR3 contains 13 residues. The junction had 6 bases not matched to a gene; V was cut back by 6 bases and J by 3 bases. CDR3 bases: TGCAGTGCAGAAAAGGGACAGGAAGAGACCCAGTACTTC. It codes for CSAEKGQEETQYF.

This clonotype was seen more than once but under ten times. The J gene is TRBJ2-7, the V gene TRBV20-1; D is uncertain. The CDR3 consists of 13 residues. Germline V gene sequence: CDR1 DFQATT, CDR2 SNEGSKA (reference sequence). Trimming left V 1 base short and J 5 bases short, with 12 bases between. The CDR3 region is CSARANFLNEQYF. The CDR3 DNA sequence: TGCAGTGCTAGAGCTAATTTCCTAAACGAGCAGTACTTC.

A single count supports this clonotype. V usage is TRBV5-1 and J usage is TRBJ2-5, with TRBD2 matching over 10 bases. With 0 bases clipped from V and 0 bases from J, the junction kept 8 bases outside the gene matches. Germline loops: CDR1 SGHRS, CDR2 YFSETQ. CDR3 length: 18 residues. CDR3 in DNA: TGCGCCAGCAGCTTGGGTTCTAGCGGGAGATGGTACCAAGAGACCCAGTACTTC. It translates to CASSLGSSGRWYQETQYF.

This clonotype has only a few counts. This sequence joins TRBV10-3 and TRBJ2-7, with 12 positions matching TRBD2. The CDR3 contains 17 residues. Germline V CDR1 and CDR2: ENHRY, SYGVKD. V was pared by 5 bases and J by 5 bases, with 13 bases of the junction left unmatched. The CDR3 region is CAISKRLAGDGLDEQYF. The CDR3 region has the DNA TGTGCCATCAGTAAGAGACTAGCGGGAGATGGTTTGGACGAGCAGTACTTC.

This clonotype appeared a few times. The chain joins TRBV10-3 to TRBJ2-7, with 7 bases matching TRBD2. CDR3 length equals 15 residues. Looked up from germline, CDR1 is ENHRY and CDR2 is SYGVKD. Unmatched junction bases numbered 13, after V lost 6 bases and J lost 5 bases. CDR3 region: CAIRESGAPGNEQYF. CDR3 DNA: TGTGCCATCAGGGAAAGCGGGGCCCCTGGCAACGAGCAGTACTTC.

This clonotype showed up many times. V and J are TRBV3-1 and TRBJ1-5; D is possibly TRBD1 (6 bases). Germline CDR1 LGHDT, CDR2 YNNKEL (reference sequence). This CDR3 contains 14 residues. V shed 5 bases and J shed 4 bases, with 12 bases lying between them. Here the CDR3 reads CASSTDSGNQPQHF. Here the CDR3 DNA reads TGTGCCAGCAGCACGGACAGTGGGAATCAGCCCCAGCATTTT.

This clonotype occurred many times. This chain links TRBV5-1 with TRBJ2-7; D possibly corresponds to TRBD2 (5 bases). The CDR3 has 13 residues. The germline V gene encodes CDR1 SGHRS and CDR2 YFSETQ. V was shortened by 5 bases and J by 2 bases, with 11 bases between the two germline ends. The CDR3 here is CASRIDGTYEQYF. In DNA form, the CDR3 reads TGCGCCAGCAGGATTGACGGGACCTACGAGCAGTACTTC. The entire variable domain, with the rest obtained from reference TRBV5-1 and TRBJ2-7, is as follows: KAGVTQTPRYLIKTRGQQVTLSCSPISGHRSVSWYQQTPGQGLQFLFEYFSETQRNKGNFPGRFSGRQFSNSRSEMNVSTLELGDSALYLCASRIDGTYEQYFGPGTRLTVT.

This clonotype showed up many times. The chain uses TRBV6-1 and TRBJ2-7; no clear D gene. Germline V lookup: CDR1 MNHNS, CDR2 SASEGT. The length of the CDR3 is 11 residues. V gave up 8 bases and J gave up 3 bases, with 8 bases separating them. The CDR3, as DNA: TGTGCCAGCTGGCAGTACTACGAGCAGTACTTC. Amino acids: CASWQYYEQYF.

This rearrangement joins TRBV5-1 to TRBJ1-2; TRBD1 might be the D (5 bases). There are 20 residues in the CDR3. Germline CDR1 SGHRS, CDR2 YFSETQ. Deletions cut 1 base from V and 6 bases from J, with 31 bases between. The CDR3 DNA follows: TGCGCCAGCAGCTTGCCCGGACAACACTCTACCGGGCCTATACCTAATGGCTACACCTTC. Amino acids: CASSLPGQHSTGPIPNGYTF.

This clonotype was detected ten times or more. J is TRBJ1-2 and V is TRBV12-3 or TRBV12-4, with D possibly TRBD1 on 5 matching bases. V lost 6 bases to trimming and J lost 4 bases, with 12 bases between them. CDR3 length: 13 residues. The CDR3 sequence is CASSPGGFYGYTF. CDR3 bases: TGTGCCAGCAGCCCCGGGGGGTTCTATGGCTACACCTTC.

J is TRBJ2-5 and V is TRBV28; TRBD2 is a possible D gene (7 bases). Trimming shortened V by 8 bases and J by 2 bases, and 18 bases separated the two germline ends. Per the germline V gene, CDR1 is MDHEN and CDR2 is SYDVKM. This CDR3 contains 15 residues. The CDR3 DNA is TGTGCCAGCCAAATAGGGGGGGGATTACAAGAGACCCAGTACTTC. Its translation: CASQIGGGLQETQYF.

Regarding this clonotype: A much larger clone differs by one base, so this may be a read error. The rearrangement links TRBV7-9 to TRBJ2-2; 8 nucleotides align to TRBD2. V trimming: 5 bases; J trimming: 0 bases; junction bases outside the gene matches: 5. Germline CDR1 and CDR2: SEHNR and FQNEAQ (reference sequence). This CDR3 region has 16 residues. CDR3 amino acids: CASSMTSVTNTGELFF. Here the CDR3 DNA reads TGTGCCAGCAGCATGACTAGCGTGACGAACACCGGGGAGCTGTTTTTT.

This clonotype has at least ten counts. The rearrangement joins TRBV3-1 to TRBJ2-5; no definite D call. Germline values: CDR1 LGHDT, CDR2 YNNKEL (reference sequence). There are 15 residues in the CDR3. Trimming took off 1 base at V and 2 bases at J, with 11 bases between the two ends. Here the CDR3 reads CASSQAGSKQETQYF. In nucleotides, the CDR3 is TGTGCCAGCAGCCAAGCCGGGTCTAAACAAGAGACCCAGTACTTC.

This clonotype was detected a few times. This chain joins TRBV30 and TRBJ2-7; 9 nucleotides align to TRBD1. The J segment lost 2 bases and the V segment lost 4 bases, leaving 9 bases of the junction unmatched. Germline V gives CDR1 GTSNPN, CDR2 SVGIG (reference sequence). The CDR3 sequence is 15 residues long. CDR3 loop: CAWNTGGKGTYEQYF. CDR3 DNA: TGTGCCTGGAACACAGGGGGCAAGGGTACCTACGAGCAGTACTTC. Filled out from reference TRBV30 and TRBJ2-7, the complete variable domain reads SQTIHQWPATLVQPVGSPLSLECTVEGTSNPNLYWYRQAAGRGLQLLFYSVGIGQISSEVPQNLSASRPQDRQFILSSKKLLLSDSGFYLCAWNTGGKGTYEQYFGPGTRLTVT.

The chain is built from TRBV6-5 and TRBJ2-1, with TRBD2 matching over 15 bases. Trimming removed 4 bases from V and 10 bases from J; junction bases left unmatched: 5. The CDR3 consists of 15 residues. The germline V gene has CDR1 MNHEY and CDR2 SVGAGI. The CDR3 nucleotides are TGTGCCAGCAGTTTCGGACTAGCGGGAGGGAACGAGCAGTTCTTC. Translating it yields CASSFGLAGGNEQFF.

This clonotype has at least ten counts. The chain has TRBV6-5 and TRBJ1-2, with 11 nucleotides matching TRBD1. V gave up 2 bases and J gave up 5 bases; unmatched junction bases: 7. The CDR3 is 16 residues long. Germline V gene lookup returns CDR1 MNHEY and CDR2 SVGAGI. The CDR3 bases are TGTGCCAGCAGTTACGGGGACAGGGGGGGCCATTATGGCTACACCTTC. Protein product: CASSYGDRGGHYGYTF.

The sample holds many counts of this clonotype. The J gene is TRBJ2-2, the V gene TRBV28; D not certain. The germline V gene has CDR1 MDHEN and CDR2 SYDVKM. This CDR3 region has 13 residues. The ends were cut back, 7 bases at V and 2 bases at J, with 8 bases in the middle. The CDR3 reads CASITGNTGELFF. The CDR3 nucleotides read TGTGCCAGCATAACCGGAAACACCGGGGAGCTGTTTTTT.